This T cell receptor (beta chain) was found in a study of T cell repertoires in cytomegalovirus infection (dated by TCRdb to about 2019). Context from the whole study: Alongside well-studied HLA-B-restricted epitopes, the peptide stimulations were aimed at recently identified HLA-C-restricted CMV epitopes, whose presentation resists viral immunomodulation. The HLA type of each donor mattered for the analysis, because public TCR beta signatures pointed to carriage of CMV infection along with the matching HLA type. The paper's findings and limits, for the study overall: In both this cohort and an independent 352-donor cohort, the cumulative frequency of public TCR beta family members distinguished carriers of CMV infection plus the relevant HLA type. The ex vivo response was dominated by HLA-C-restricted CMV-specific TCR beta clonotypes, which also provided the single most frequent clonotype in two of eight donors.

Reading from cysteine to phenylalanine, the CDR3 counts 14 amino acids. Just the 42-base CDR3 DNA is kept, in frame starting at base 1. V loses 0 bases of germline sequence and J loses 5 bases, and the interval between the two ends is 10 bases. As encoded in the germline V gene, CDR1 is MGHRA while CDR2 is YSYEKL. The treatment or condition label, read with the paper, signifies: in vitro stimulation with specific CMV peptide epitopes to enrich CMV-specific T cells. The sample was run on an Illumina HiSeq 1500. TCRdb redid the processing of the public reads, applying fastp at Q25 and MiXCR, and retained in-frame beta chains. Entries are consolidated by CDR3 protein sequence, retaining the most common genes and DNA. The sample has about 350,000 distinct CDR3 sequences on record, roughly 34% of them singletons. The ten largest clones represent approximately 13% of the sample. Points on this clonotype: Its cognate antigen has yet to be identified. Base qualities are missing; no much larger clone stands one base away.

This material consisted of cultured PBMCs, taken from culture after CMV antigen stimulation. The chain is encoded by TRBV4-1 joined to TRBJ2-5; confidence is insufficient to name the D gene. This receptor was identified in a human donor in good health (CMV status not recorded). Some clones in this sample may be carry-over from other donors' samples. The CDR3 protein: CASSQDKARETQYF. The DNA sequence reads TGCGCCAGCAGCCAAGATAAGGCCCGGGAGACCCAGTACTTC.